The 32 T cell receptor beta chains below were found in one sample sequenced in a study of cytomegalovirus exposure and HLA in healthy donors. A multiplex PCR was run with 60 Vbeta primers and 13 Jbeta primers. Produced via immunoSEQ multiplex PCR; TCRdb's table is partial and in-frame only. This table has 85,000 to 100,000 clones, about four fifths appearing once. Sequences were obtained from PBMCs. These receptors were collected from a human donor in good health.

The V gene is TRBV5-1, the J gene TRBJ2-2; 7 nucleotides align to TRBD1. V was pared by 5 bases and J by 0 bases, with 1 base of the junction left unmatched. Per germline, CDR1 SGHRS and CDR2 YFSETQ. This CDR3 comprises 14 residues. The CDR3 bases are TGCGCCAGCAGAGGACAGGCGAACACCGGGGAGCTGTTTTTT. Translating it yields CASRGQANTGELFF. The full variable domain, with the rest looked up from reference TRBV5-1 and TRBJ2-2, is KAGVTQTPRYLIKTRGQQVTLSCSPISGHRSVSWYQQTPGQGLQFLFEYFSETQRNKGNFPGRFSGRQFSNSRSEMNVSTLELGDSALYLCASRGQANTGELFFGEGSRLTVL.

The chain combines TRBV18 with TRBJ1-5; D not resolved. The CDR3 has 15 residues. In germline, CDR1 is KGHSH, CDR2 LQKENI. With 6 bases removed from V and 4 bases from J, the gap between germline ends came to 16 bases. CDR3 amino acids: CASSRSEVENQPQHF. CDR3 nucleotides: TGTGCCAGCTCGCGGTCTGAGGTGGAAAATCAGCCCCAGCATTTT.

The rearrangement joins TRBV7-6 to TRBJ2-1; TRBD2 matches 11 bases. This CDR3 region has 15 residues. Trimming took 6 bases from V and 3 from J; bases not matched to a gene: 4. Germline V gene data show CDR1 as SGHVS and CDR2 as FNYEAQ. CDR3 nucleotides: TGTGCCAGCAGTCCTACTAGCGGGGGCTACAATGAGCAGTTCTTC. The encoded protein is CASSPTSGGYNEQFF.

The rearrangement joins TRBV25-1 to TRBJ2-1; tentative D call: TRBD2 (7 bases). The V gene lost 1 base and the J gene lost 6 bases, with 16 bases spanning the gap. Germline CDR1 and CDR2: MGHDK and SYGVNS. CDR3 length equals 16 residues. DNA for the CDR3: TGTGCCAGCAGTGAATTTGGCGGGGGCCTGAGCAATGAGCAGTTCTTC. Its protein product is CASSEFGGGLSNEQFF.

The chain combines TRBV19 with TRBJ2-1, with a tentative D call TRBD1 (6 bases). CDR1 is LNHDA, CDR2 SQIVND, per germline (reference sequence). The CDR3 has 16 residues. The ends were cut back, 5 bases at V and 6 bases at J, with 20 bases in the middle. CDR3 sequence: CASSVFTGTISNEQFF. Here the CDR3 DNA reads TGTGCCAGTAGTGTCTTTACCGGGACAATATCCAATGAGCAGTTCTTC.

This clone came up a few times. In nucleotides, the CDR3 is TGTGCCAGCAGCTTAGACGGGGTGGTAAGTCAGCCCCAGCATTTT. Its protein is CASSLDGVVSQPQHF. The genes are TRBV7-9 and TRBJ1-5; D remains ambiguous. The CDR3 totals 15 residues. V was pared by 1 base and J by 6 bases, with 13 bases between. Germline loops: CDR1 SEHNR, CDR2 FQNEAQ (reference sequence).

The genes are TRBV4-3 and TRBJ2-5; 10 positions agree with TRBD2. The J call is uncertain, as TRBJ2-7 better fits the DNA end. CDR3 size: 15 residues. Germline CDR1 and CDR2: LGHNA and YSLEER. For the CDR3, the DNA is TGCGCCAGCAGCCAAGATTGGACTAGCGGCCACGAGCAGTACTTC. Translated: CASSQDWTSGHEQYF.

A note on this clone: The sample contains more than one DNA sequence encoding this CDR3. The rearrangement joins TRBV9 to TRBJ2-7; the D is unclear. Germline CDR1 is SGDLS and CDR2 is YYNGEE. The germline V and J ends were trimmed by 0 bases and 6 bases, with 7 bases remaining between them. The CDR3 is 12 residues long. The CDR3 reads CASSVGGSEQYF. In nucleotides, the CDR3 is TGTGCCAGCAGCGTAGGTGGCTCCGAGCAGTACTTC.

V and J are TRBV7-2 and TRBJ1-5; D ambiguous. The CDR3 is 12 residues long. The germline V and J ends were trimmed by 5 bases and 6 bases, with 8 bases remaining between them. Germline-derived CDR1 and CDR2 are SGHTA and FQGNSA. DNA for the CDR3: TGTGCCAGCAGCCCCGTCTCTCAGCCCCAGCATTTT. This codes for CASSPVSQPQHF.

The chain joins TRBV18 to TRBJ2-7; maybe TRBD1 (5 bases). The V gene's germline CDR1 is KGHSH and CDR2 LQKENI. Trimming removed 2 bases at V and 6 bases at J, with 14 bases between. The CDR3 is made up of 14 amino acids. DNA for the CDR3: TGTGCCAGCTCACCAGGGGCAGGGCCCCTCGAGCAGTACTTC. Translation gives CASSPGAGPLEQYF.

The V and J genes are TRBV6-5 and TRBJ1-2; 10 nucleotides match TRBD1. Trimming cost V 7 bases and J 4 bases; bases outside gene matches: 9. Germline CDR1 is MNHEY and CDR2 is SVGAGI. The CDR3 loop spans 15 amino acids. The CDR3 protein is CASKKRTGGIYGYTF. The CDR3 bases are TGTGCCAGCAAAAAAAGGACAGGGGGTATCTATGGCTACACCTTC.

This clone was counted only a few times. The CDR3 sequence is CASSLSGTEAFF. CDR3 in DNA: TGTGCCAGCAGCTTGTCGGGCACTGAAGCTTTCTTT. V usage is TRBV5-5 and J usage is TRBJ1-1; D remains ambiguous. V was cut by 1 base and J by 4 bases, with 5 bases left in between. Looked up from germline, CDR1 is SGHKS and CDR2 is YYEKEE (reference sequence). This CDR3 contains 12 residues.

This clone was observed a few times. The chain uses TRBV19 and TRBJ1-1; tentatively, D is TRBD1 (5 bases). Germline CDR1 LNHDA, CDR2 SQIVND (reference sequence). The V end lost 5 bases, the J end lost 2 bases, and 12 bases lay between the germline ends. The CDR3 contains 14 residues. CDR3 amino acids: CASSLRTPNTEAFF. CDR3 nucleotides: TGTGCCAGTAGTTTAAGGACACCTAACACTGAAGCTTTCTTT. Complete variable domain (other parts from reference TRBV19 and TRBJ1-1): DGGITQSPKYLFRKEGQNVTLSCEQNLNHDAMYWYRQDPGQGLRLIYYSQIVNDFQKGDIAEGYSVSREKKESFPLTVTSAQKNPTAFYLCASSLRTPNTEAFFGQGTRLTVV.

The chain has TRBV7-2 and TRBJ2-1, with 13 bases fitting TRBD2. Germline V gene sequence: CDR1 SGHTA, CDR2 FQGNSA. Unmatched junction bases numbered 16, after V lost 1 base and J lost 13 bases. The CDR3 extends over 18 amino acids. CDR3 DNA sequence: TGTGCCAGCAGCTTAGAGTTCGGGTCACTAGCGGGAGGGAGTCCTCAGTTCTTC. It specifies CASSLEFGSLAGGSPQFF.

The chain carries TRBV19 and TRBJ1-6; D remains unclear. CDR3 length: 15 residues. V lost 1 base, J lost 8 bases, and 12 bases lay in between. Germline V lookup: CDR1 LNHDA, CDR2 SQIVND (reference sequence). CDR3 nucleotide sequence: TGTGCCAGTAGTATAGGCGACTTGGCGGATTCACCCCTCCACTTT. It encodes CASSIGDLADSPLHF. Full variable domain (missing parts from reference TRBV19 and TRBJ1-6): DGGITQSPKYLFRKEGQNVTLSCEQNLNHDAMYWYRQDPGQGLRLIYYSQIVNDFQKGDIAEGYSVSREKKESFPLTVTSAQKNPTAFYLCASSIGDLADSPLHFGNGTRLTVT.

The chain employs TRBV9 and TRBJ1-4, with 8 bases matching TRBD1. The V gene's germline CDR1 is SGDLS and CDR2 YYNGEE. The CDR3 is 18 residues long. The V segment lost 4 bases and the J segment 4 bases; nucleotides outside the gene matches: 15. The CDR3 sequence: CASSPTDREIRGNEKLFF. CDR3 sequence (DNA): TGTGCCAGCAGCCCTACGGACAGGGAAATAAGGGGTAATGAAAAACTGTTTTTT.

The sample holds a few counts of this clone. The chain combines TRBV14 with TRBJ1-1; 8 bases line up with TRBD1. The germline CDR1 and CDR2 sequences are SGHDN and FVKESK. The trim removed 4 bases at V and 1 base at J, leaving 5 bases unmatched. The CDR3 covers 15 residues. CDR3 sequence: CASSLAGGTNTEAFF. Here the CDR3 DNA reads TGTGCCAGCAGCCTGGCAGGGGGCACGAACACTGAAGCTTTCTTT.

V is TRBV4-3 and J is TRBJ1-4, with D maybe TRBD1 (5 bases). The CDR3 sequence is 15 residues long. The germline gives CDR1 LGHNA, CDR2 YSLEER. V lost 4 bases and J lost 4, with 13 bases in between. This chain's CDR3 is CASSRGGGLNEKLFF. In nucleotides, the CDR3 is TGCGCCAGCAGCCGAGGCGGGGGACTTAATGAAAAACTGTTTTTT.

This clone has only one observation. This chain joins TRBV5-4 and TRBJ2-2, with TRBD2 identical over 8 bases. Per germline, CDR1 SGHNT and CDR2 YYREEE (reference sequence). V lost 4 bases and J lost 2; bases outside the gene matches: 7. The CDR3 extends over 16 amino acids. CDR3 coding DNA: TGTGCCAGCAGCCCCCGGGGGGGTCGCAACACCGGGGAGCTGTTTTTT. It specifies CASSPRGGRNTGELFF.

This clone was counted once. This chain uses TRBV5-1 with TRBJ2-5; 9 positions agree with TRBD2. The CDR3 is made up of 16 amino acids. With V trimmed by 0 bases and J by 5 bases, 8 bases remained unmatched. Germline CDR1 is SGHRS and CDR2 is YFSETQ. The CDR3 nucleotides are TGCGCCAGCAGCTTGGATGGGCGGGGGGGCTATGAGACCCAGTACTTC. Its protein is CASSLDGRGGYETQYF.

The rearrangement joins TRBV6-4 to TRBJ2-3; D is undetermined. Germline-derived CDR1 and CDR2 are MRHNA and SNTAGT. Deletions cut 8 bases from V and 8 bases from J, with 20 bases between. The CDR3 totals 14 residues. CDR3 loop: CASGLFPDTGTQYF. The CDR3 region has the DNA TGTGCCAGCGGGCTCTTTCCTGACACTGGTACGCAGTATTTT.

V gene TRBV19 combines with J gene TRBJ2-6, with D possibly matching TRBD1 (5 bases). Trimming removed 6 bases at V and 4 bases at J, with 16 bases between. This CDR3 has 16 residues. Germline V gives CDR1 LNHDA, CDR2 SQIVND (reference sequence). CDR3 nucleotide sequence: TGTGCCAGTAGCATTAAAACAGGTGGCGGGGCCAACGTCCTGACTTTC. It yields the protein CASSIKTGGGANVLTF.

This clone was recorded once. This CDR3 reads CASSVTAANTGELFF. DNA for the CDR3: TGTGCCAGCAGCGTAACAGCTGCGAACACCGGGGAGCTGTTTTTT. The chain uses TRBV9 and TRBJ2-2; no clear D gene. Germline lookup yields CDR1 SGDLS and CDR2 YYNGEE. The V gene lost 1 base and the J gene lost 0 bases, with 7 bases spanning the gap. The CDR3 runs to 15 residues.

Points on this clone: The likely explanation is a read error, given a far larger clone one base away. This sequence joins TRBV5-1 and TRBJ2-1, with D unresolved. Trimming took 4 bases from V and 10 from J, leaving 12 bases between them. The CDR3 contains 12 residues. The germline V gene has CDR1 SGHRS and CDR2 YFSETQ. The CDR3 bases are TGCGCCAGCAGCCAAGATCGGGTAGAGCAGTTCTTC. This codes for CASSQDRVEQFF. Drawing the rest from reference TRBV5-1 and TRBJ2-1, the complete variable domain is KAGVTQTPRYLIKTRGQQVTLSCSPISGHRSVSWYQQTPGQGLQFLFEYFSETQRNKGNFPGRFSGRQFSNSRSEMNVSTLELGDSALYLCASSQDRVEQFFGPGTRLTVL.

This chain uses TRBV19 with TRBJ1-2; 7 bases agree with TRBD1. This CDR3 is built from 16 residues. Germline V gene lookup returns CDR1 LNHDA and CDR2 SQIVND (reference sequence). V lost 6 bases to trimming and J lost 1 base; unmatched junction nucleotides: 11. CDR3 amino acids: CASSKPRQGINYGYTF. The CDR3 region has the DNA TGTGCCAGTAGCAAACCCAGACAGGGAATTAACTATGGCTACACCTTC.

This clone was recorded once. The CDR3 region has the DNA TGCGCCAGCAGCCAAGATAGCGGGAATTACAATGAGCAGTTCTTC. It encodes CASSQDSGNYNEQFF. The gene calls are TRBV5-1 and TRBJ2-1; 8 bases align to TRBD2. This CDR3 has 15 residues. V gave up 4 bases and J gave up 4 bases; unmatched junction bases: 7. Germline assignment: CDR1 SGHRS and CDR2 YFSETQ.

The chain is built from TRBV7-2 and TRBJ2-1, with D uncertain. The germline V gene encodes CDR1 SGHTA and CDR2 FQGNSA. The CDR3 spans 13 residues. V lost 0 bases and J lost 8, with 8 bases in between. Here the CDR3 reads CASSLARVDEQFF. The DNA for the CDR3 is TGTGCCAGCAGCTTAGCAAGAGTGGATGAGCAGTTCTTC.

This clone has a single count. This chain connects TRBV18 to TRBJ2-7; D possibly corresponds to TRBD2 (6 bases). V lost 5 bases and J 3 bases, leaving 17 bases between the germline ends. Germline V gene lookup returns CDR1 KGHSH and CDR2 LQKENI. This CDR3 has 15 amino acids. Written as DNA, the CDR3 is TGTGCCAGCTCAGGCCCAGCGGGTGGAGTCTACGAGCAGTACTTC. Its protein product is CASSGPAGGVYEQYF.

The chain recombines TRBV5-1 with TRBJ2-7; TRBD2 aligns across 11 bases. Germline trimming cut 4 bases from V and 7 bases from J; bases unmatched to any gene: 4. The CDR3 covers 13 residues. Germline CDR1 SGHRS, CDR2 YFSETQ. As DNA, the CDR3 is TGCGCCAGCAGCCTAGCGGGAGGTAGGGAGCAGTACTTC. Its translation: CASSLAGGREQYF.

This chain uses TRBV6-5 with TRBJ1-1; tentatively, D is TRBD1 (6 bases). V was cut by 7 bases and J by 2 bases, with 17 bases left in between. Germline-derived CDR1 and CDR2 are MNHEY and SVGAGI. The CDR3 consists of 15 residues. The CDR3 is CASNPRSGGNTEAFF. In DNA form, the CDR3 reads TGTGCCAGCAACCCACGGTCGGGGGGCAACACTGAAGCTTTCTTT.

The chain carries TRBV6-1 and TRBJ1-3; no reliable D call. CDR1 and CDR2 (germline): MNHNS, SASEGT. V lost 4 bases to trimming and J lost 0 bases, with 16 bases between them. This CDR3 has 17 residues. CDR3 amino acids: CASSARLSSHSGNTIYF. In nucleotides, the CDR3 is TGTGCCAGCAGTGCGCGACTTTCGAGCCACTCTGGAAACACCATATATTTT.

The V call is TRBV19, the J call TRBJ1-2, with a weak D call TRBD1 (5 bases). Between the trimmed V and J ends, which lost 3 bases and 7 bases, there was a span of 12 bases. From germline, CDR1 is LNHDA and CDR2 SQIVND (reference sequence). The CDR3 length is 13 residues. CDR3 sequence (DNA): TGTGCCAGTAGTATCTTCGGGACTGTTGGCTACACCTTC. This codes for CASSIFGTVGYTF. Complete variable domain (other parts from reference TRBV19 and TRBJ1-2): DGGITQSPKYLFRKEGQNVTLSCEQNLNHDAMYWYRQDPGQGLRLIYYSQIVNDFQKGDIAEGYSVSREKKESFPLTVTSAQKNPTAFYLCASSIFGTVGYTFGSGTRLTVV.